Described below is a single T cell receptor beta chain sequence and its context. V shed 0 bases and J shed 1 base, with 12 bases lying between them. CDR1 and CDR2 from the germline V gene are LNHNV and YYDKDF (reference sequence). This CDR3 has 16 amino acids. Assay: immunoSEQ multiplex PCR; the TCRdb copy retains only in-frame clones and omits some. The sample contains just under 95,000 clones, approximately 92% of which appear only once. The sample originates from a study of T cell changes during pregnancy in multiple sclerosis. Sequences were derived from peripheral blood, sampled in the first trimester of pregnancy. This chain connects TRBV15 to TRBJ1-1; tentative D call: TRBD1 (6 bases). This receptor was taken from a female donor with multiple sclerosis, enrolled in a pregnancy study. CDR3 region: CATSRDTRGQNTEAFF. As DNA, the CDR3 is TGTGCCACCAGCAGAGACACCAGGGGCCAGAACACTGAAGCTTTCTTT.